A selection of T cell receptor beta chains follows, all from one sample in a study of graft-versus-host responses after intestinal transplantation. Using immunoSEQ multiplex PCR, the repertoire was profiled, and TCRdb retains in-frame clones only, with some absent. The table lists over 7,500 clones, almost 70% of them singletons. The sequencing used ileum tissue, collected roughly 450 days after transplant. The receptors originated from a human patient who received an intestinal transplant, so some T cells may come from the graft donor. Each CDR3 is given with its conserved first and last residue. D genes are given only for firm matches. Expanded clones are given a class, and other clones once, few, many or no size at all.

J,D,size,V,DNA,CDR3
TRBJ1-1,.,.,TRBV5-6,TGTGCCAGCAGCTTGGTCAATGGGTGGGACACTGAAGCTTTCTTT,CASSLVNGWDTEAFF
TRBJ2-7,TRBD1,.,TRBV6-1,TGTGCCAGCAGTGATTCGCCGGGACAGGGGGCGGACGAGCAGTACTTC,CASSDSPGQGADEQYF
TRBJ1-1,.,few,TRBV4-2,TGTGCCAGCAGCGAAGCCCAGGGTTCGGGAACTGAAGCTTTCTTT,CASSEAQGSGTEAFF
TRBJ2-5,TRBD1,few,TRBV4-2,TGTGCCAGCAGTCGTCCCGGGACAGAAGAGACCCAGTACTTC,CASSRPGTEETQYF
TRBJ1-5,.,once,TRBV5-8,TGTGCCAGCAGCTTTTGGGGGCGCGGCCAGCCCCAGCATTTT,CASSFWGRGQPQHF
TRBJ1-6,.,few,TRBV6-1,TGTGCCAGCAGTGAATGGGACTCGGGTTCACCCCTCCACTTT,CASSEWDSGSPLHF
TRBJ2-3,.,.,TRBV19,TGTGCCAGTAGTATAGTGGGAGCGGTGGGCACAGATACGCAGTATTTT,CASSIVGAVGTDTQYF
TRBJ2-1,.,.,TRBV15,TGTGCCACCAGCAGAGATTGGGCAGGGGTGGGAAATGAGCAGTTCTTC,CATSRDWAGVGNEQFF
TRBJ1-6,.,.,TRBV4-1,TGCGCCAGCAGCTCCCACCCCCAGGCCAATTCACCCCTCCACTTT,CASSSHPQANSPLHF
TRBJ2-2,.,.,TRBV19,TGTGCCAGTAGTATACATGGCACGAACACCGGGGAGCTGTTTTTT,CASSIHGTNTGELFF
TRBJ2-2,TRBD1,.,TRBV9,TGTGCCAGCAGCGTAGGGACAGGGGGCGCGACCGGGGAGCTGTTTTTT,CASSVGTGGATGELFF
TRBJ1-1,.,.,TRBV15,TGTGCCACCAGCAGAGAGAGGGTCGGCCAGGACCTTGGGGAAAGGAACACTGAAGCTTTCTTT,CATSRERVGQDLGERNTEAFF
TRBJ1-4,.,.,TRBV10-3,TGTGCCATCAGGGCAGGGGAGGGAGCAACTAATGAAAAACTGTTTTTT,CAIRAGEGATNEKLFF
TRBJ2-3,TRBD2,once,TRBV7-2,TGTGCCAGCAGCCCCGGACTAGCGGGGGGGCCAGATACGCAGTATTTT,CASSPGLAGGPDTQYF
TRBJ1-4,TRBD1,.,TRBV28,TGTGCCAGCAGCAAACTGCCGGGACAGGGATTAAGAGTCGAAAAACTGTTTTTT,CASSKLPGQGLRVEKLFF
TRBJ2-1,TRBD2,.,TRBV19,TGTGCCAGTAGTGAACTAGCGGTCTACAATGAGCAGTTCTTC,CASSELAVYNEQFF
TRBJ2-1,.,.,TRBV19,TGTGCCAGTACCTCTTCCTACAATGAGCAGTTCTTC,CASTSSYNEQFF
TRBJ2-5,.,.,TRBV7-2,TGTGCCAGCAGCCGTACCGGGACTGTTCAAGAGACCCAGTACTTC,CASSRTGTVQETQYF
TRBJ2-1,TRBD1,.,TRBV7-6,TGTGCCAGCAGCAGACAGGGAAATGAGCAGTTCTTC,CASSRQGNEQFF
TRBJ1-3,.,.,TRBV7-2,TGTGCCAGCAGCTTAGTATTCGGAGGGGAAAGCTCTGGAAACACCATATATTTT,CASSLVFGGESSGNTIYF
TRBJ2-1,.,.,TRBV18,TGTGCCAGCTCCCCTTGGGACTTGCTCAATGAGCAGTTCTTC,CASSPWDLLNEQFF
TRBJ2-7,.,once,TRBV7-9,TGTGCCAGCAGCTTAGCGGGAGTCTCCTACGAGCAGTACTTC,CASSLAGVSYEQYF
TRBJ2-1,TRBD1,.,TRBV10-2,TGCGCCAGCAGGATACGGGACAGTTACAATGAGCAGTTCTTC,CASRIRDSYNEQFF
TRBJ2-3,.,.,TRBV27,TGTGCCAGCAGTTTAAACCACTGGGGTGGTCCTAGCACAGATACGCAGTATTTT,CASSLNHWGGPSTDTQYF
TRBJ2-2,TRBD1,once,TRBV18,TGTGCCAGCTCACCCAGGGACAGGAACACCGGGGAGCTGTTTTTT,CASSPRDRNTGELFF
TRBJ1-1,.,.,TRBV15,TGTGCCACCAGCAGAGATCAGCGTTCGGGGGCCGGGGGTACTGAAGCTTTCTTT,CATSRDQRSGAGGTEAFF
TRBJ1-6,.,once,TRBV7-6,TGTGCCAGCGCGGCCTCCTATAATTCACCCCTCCACTTT,CASAASYNSPLHF
TRBJ2-5,.,.,TRBV9,TGTGCCAGCAGCGTAGGAGCTAACGGGGCAGTAGAGACCCAGTACTTC,CASSVGANGAVETQYF
TRBJ2-6,TRBD2,.,TRBV19,TGTGCCAGTAGTATGACAGTAGCGGGGGTACCCTCTGGGGCCAACGTCCTGACTTTC,CASSMTVAGVPSGANVLTF
TRBJ2-3,TRBD1,few,TRBV27,TGTGCCAGCAGCGGACAGGGTCGGAGCACAGATACGCAGTATTTT,CASSGQGRSTDTQYF
TRBJ2-1,TRBD1,.,TRBV19,TGTGCCAGTAGTATTTGGGACAGGGGGTTTCCCCGACCCCTTATGGTCAATGAGCAGTTCTTC,CASSIWDRGFPRPLMVNEQFF
TRBJ2-2,.,.,TRBV4-1,TGCGCCAGCAGCCAAGTCCGGGGCAACACCGGGGAGCTGTTTTTT,CASSQVRGNTGELFF
TRBJ1-3,TRBD1,.,TRBV9,TGTGCCAGCAGCTACACAGGGGACTCTGGAAACACCATATATTTT,CASSYTGDSGNTIYF
TRBJ2-2,.,few,TRBV19,TGTGCCACAACTCCGGGACCTTCGACCAACACCGGGGAGCTGTTTTTT,CATTPGPSTNTGELFF
TRBJ2-3,.,once,TRBV5-6,TGTGCCAGCAGCTTAGGAGGGGGAATTAGACGTACAGATACGCAGTATTTT,CASSLGGGIRRTDTQYF
TRBJ2-1,.,.,TRBV2,TGTGCCTCACGAGGGGAATCCTACAATGAGCAGTTCTTC,CASRGESYNEQFF
TRBJ2-2,.,.,TRBV28,TGTGCCATCCGATCGGGCACCGGGGAGCTGTTTTTT,CAIRSGTGELFF
TRBJ1-1,.,.,TRBV27,TGTGCCAGCAGTCCCAATGGGGGGCAGAACACTGAAGCTTTCTTT,CASSPNGGQNTEAFF
TRBJ2-7,TRBD2,.,TRBV5-1,TGCGCCAGCAGCCTAGGGACTACCTCCTACGAGCAGTACTTC,CASSLGTTSYEQYF
TRBJ2-3,.,.,TRBV11-3,TGTGCCAGCAGACGGCATAGCACAGATACGCAGTATTTT,CASRRHSTDTQYF
TRBJ1-6,TRBD1,.,TRBV28,TGTGCCAGCTATACAGGGGGCTCCTATAATTCACCCCTCCACTTT,CASYTGGSYNSPLHF
TRBJ1-5,.,few,TRBV14,TGTGCCAGCAGCCAAGGTCACAGGAGCTCGGAGCATTTT,CASSQGHRSSEHF
TRBJ2-3,TRBD1,.,TRBV7-9,TGTGCCAGCAGCTTAGCTGGGGACAGAAAAGTCACAGATACGCAGTATTTT,CASSLAGDRKVTDTQYF
TRBJ1-5,.,.,TRBV7-6,TGTGCCAGCAGTTGGCATCAGGGTGATGGCAATCAGCCCCAGCATTTT,CASSWHQGDGNQPQHF
TRBJ2-3,TRBD2,.,TRBV11-3,TGTGCCAGCAGCCAGAGTAGGCTAGCGGGGGGGCCTACAGATACGCAGTATTTT,CASSQSRLAGGPTDTQYF